This entry describes one T cell receptor (beta chain). This clonotype has at least ten counts. This clone's antigen is unknown. Base-call qualities are not available, and no considerably larger clone is one nucleotide away. Receptor amplification or capture employed multiplex PCR. Sequencing took place on an Illumina HiSeq 4000. TCR beta libraries were built with iRepertoire HTBI primers and Arm-PCR amplification of CDR3 regions. Before sequencing, the PCR products underwent gel purification. Per the source publication's procedure: Gene usage analysis of CDR3 amino acid clonotypes used the 60 to 75 TRBV and around 14 TRBJ segments found across samples. COPE and FqMerger were used to merge filtered high-quality paired reads into contigs. BLAST was used to align contigs to IMGT TRBV, TRBD and TRBJ reference genes, and CDR3 was defined according to IMGT. Any clonotype with a frequency above 0.1% was counted as a highly expanded clone. Repertoire diversity was measured by Shannon entropy, and V-J evenness by the Gini coefficient. Public clonotypes were defined as clonotypes shared by more than one individual. TCRdb ran its own pipeline on the public reads, namely fastp trimming at Q25 and MiXCR clone calling, and kept in-frame beta chains. Every distinct CDR3 protein forms one entry, paired with its most common genes and DNA. These V and J calls are TCRdb output, not the study's own analysis. Present in this sample are hundreds of thousands of distinct CDR3 sequences, around a fifth of which were seen just once. The ten largest make up less than 9% of the sample.

Sample time point, as interpreted from the label and publication: persistent/refractory GD, antithyroid drugs over 5 years with positive TRAb. RNA was extracted from PBMCs in TRIzol for both TCR sequencing and RNA sequencing. The diagnosis of Graves' disease followed American Thyroid Association guidelines. The patients came from an endocrinology department in Xi'an, China. From each patient, about 9 milliliters of peripheral blood was collected into an EDTA anticoagulant tube. PBMCs were isolated by Ficoll Paque Plus density gradient separation without further T cell sorting. An Agilent 2100 Bioanalyzer and agarose gel were used to assess RNA quality, and a NanoDrop 2000 was used to measure RNA concentration. The source of the sample is a study of regulatory T cells in long-lasting Graves disease (dated by TCRdb to the early 2020s). Notes on the research overall: To count as having persistent Graves' disease, a patient had to have received antithyroid drug treatment for over 5 years with TSH receptor autoantibodies remaining persistently positive. Peripheral blood TCR sequencing and RNA sequencing compared persistent Graves' disease patients with newly diagnosed Graves' disease patients. The study took place in China and was registered as a clinical trial. A total of about 35 samples underwent TCR sequencing, from roughly 13 patients with persistent Graves' disease and 20 patients with newly diagnosed Graves' disease. Persistent Graves' disease patients in the clinical cohort had taken antithyroid drugs for about 9.7 years on average. On the study overall, not on this receptor specifically: Only peripheral blood was studied, because thyroid tissue, the primary lesion, was inaccessible. Only the TCR beta chain was sequenced and analyzed. Lower TCR Shannon entropy and fewer highly expanded clones were observed in persistent Graves' disease patients than in newly diagnosed patients, which suggested clonal expansion. As a limitation, the authors acknowledged that the small sample size may reduce accuracy. More public clonotypes were shared among persistent patients (around 3,000) than among newly diagnosed patients (966). Preferential use of TRBV28, TRBJ1-2 and TRBJ2-5 was observed in persistent disease, whereas TRBV20-1 and TRBJ2-1 were favored in newly diagnosed disease.

The CDR3 spans 14 residues, from the cysteine through the phenylalanine. The only DNA kept is the CDR3, 42 bases in frame from the first base. The trim is 5 bases for V and 6 bases for J, with a gap of 17 bases between the germline ends. Based on the germline V gene, the CDR1 and CDR2 sequences are MDHEN and SYDVKM. The sequence is built from TRBV28 and TRBJ2-7, and the D gene may be TRBD1, 6 bases matching. This receptor was obtained from a female donor with Graves disease. Source: peripheral blood mononuclear cells (PBMCs), taken when the disease was refractory, from a patient treated with antithyroid drugs. The DNA sequence is TGTGCCAGCAGTCCCGGTGGGGGCTTAGCCGAGCAGTACTTC. This gives the protein CASSPGGGLAEQYF. The CDR3, completed at both ends by the reference TRBV28 and TRBJ2-7 genes, gives the full variable domain DVKVTQSSRYLVKRTGEKVFLECVQDMDHENMFWYRQDPGLGLRLIYFSYDVKMKEKGDIPEGYSVSREKKERFSLILESASTNQTSMYLCASSPGGGLAEQYFGPGTRLTVT.